Listed here are 24 T cell receptor beta chains from one sample, sequenced in a study of blood T cell repertoires in COVID-19. The table came from immunoSEQ multiplex PCR; TCRdb's copy has only in-frame clones and leaves some out. Of under 350,000 clones listed, just over 85% were seen once; the top ten hold roughly 4%. The specimen was PBMCs or T cells enriched from blood (not recorded which). The receptor source for this set is a woman between 40 and 50 years old with acute COVID-19.

This rearrangement joins TRBV24-1 to TRBJ1-5, with 7 bases that match TRBD1. The CDR3 is 19 amino acids. The germline V gene has CDR1 KGHDR and CDR2 SFDVKD. Trimming removed 5 bases from V and 0 bases from J; junction bases left unmatched: 15. CDR3 in amino acids: CATSGYRGRGKNSNQPQHF. The DNA for the CDR3 is TGTGCCACCAGTGGCTACAGGGGAAGGGGGAAAAATAGCAATCAGCCCCAGCATTTT.

The gene calls are TRBV7-3 and TRBJ1-2; 9 nucleotides match TRBD1. The germline V gene encodes CDR1 SGHTA and CDR2 FQGTGA. This CDR3 region has 14 residues. Germline trimming cut 5 bases from V and 3 bases from J; bases unmatched to any gene: 4. The CDR3 nucleotides read TGTGCCAGCAGCCCGGGACAGGGTGACTATGGCTACACCTTC. Encoded protein: CASSPGQGDYGYTF.

The chain has TRBV7-9 and TRBJ2-7, with TRBD1 as a possible D gene (5 bases). Germline values: CDR1 SEHNR, CDR2 FQNEAQ (reference sequence). V was trimmed by 6 bases and J by 0 bases, leaving 18 bases between them. CDR3 size: 16 residues. CDR3: CASSSTLTGSSYEQYF. For the CDR3, the DNA is TGTGCCAGCAGTTCCACTCTAACAGGAAGCTCCTACGAGCAGTACTTC.

This sequence joins TRBV6-5 and TRBJ2-7; D might be TRBD1 (6 bases). The germline V gene has CDR1 MNHEY and CDR2 SVGAGI. The V gene lost 6 bases and the J gene lost 0 bases, with 15 bases spanning the gap. The CDR3 extends over 15 amino acids. The CDR3 is CASSPTGISSYEQYF. The DNA of the CDR3 is TGTGCCAGCAGCCCAACAGGGATCAGCTCCTACGAGCAGTACTTC.

The chain carries TRBV7-3 and TRBJ1-6, with 9 bases aligning to TRBD1. From germline, CDR1 is SGHTA and CDR2 FQGTGA. The CDR3 extends over 19 amino acids. Trimming took 1 base from V and 7 from J; bases not matched to a gene: 14. This chain's CDR3 is CASSLSGYDRGWGNSPLHF. The CDR3 DNA reads as TGTGCCAGCAGCTTAAGTGGCTATGACAGGGGGTGGGGAAATTCACCCCTCCACTTT. The complete variable domain, with remaining parts taken from reference TRBV7-3 and TRBJ1-6, reads GAGVSQTPSNKVTEKGKYVELRCDPISGHTALYWYRQSLGQGPEFLIYFQGTGAADDSGLPNDRFFAVRPEGSVSTLKIQRTERGDSAVYLCASSLSGYDRGWGNSPLHFGNGTRLTVT.

The rearrangement links TRBV15 to TRBJ2-3; 7 bases are shared with TRBD1. Losses at the gene ends were 5 bases for V and 3 bases for J; bases not matched to a gene: 11. The CDR3 is made up of 16 amino acids. The germline V gene has CDR1 LNHNV and CDR2 YYDKDF (reference sequence). This CDR3 reads CATSGRQGSVTDTQYF. CDR3 sequence (DNA): TGTGCCACCAGCGGGCGACAGGGTAGTGTAACAGATACGCAGTATTTT.

The chain combines TRBV3-1 (or the pseudogene TRBV3-2) with TRBJ2-1, with 11 bases matching TRBD2. J gave up 13 bases and V 4 bases, and 6 bases lay outside the gene matches. CDR1 is LGHDT, CDR2 YNNKEL, per germline (reference sequence). CDR3 size: 13 residues. CDR3 protein: CASSPSTSGNQFF. CDR3 nucleotide sequence: TGTGCCAGCAGCCCTTCGACTAGCGGGAACCAGTTCTTC.

The chain has TRBV12-5 and TRBJ2-4, with D unclear. Deletions cut 4 bases from V and 13 bases from J, with 14 bases between. CDR3 length equals 12 residues. Germline CDR1 is LGHNT and CDR2 is FRNRAP. CDR3 sequence (DNA): TGTGCTAGTGGTTCCTCCCACCAGAGGCAGTACTTC. Protein sequence: CASGSSHQRQYF.

This rearrangement joins TRBV2 to TRBJ1-6, with D tentatively TRBD1 (6 bases). The germline gives CDR1 SNHLY, CDR2 FYNNEI. Trimming removed 5 bases from V and 2 bases from J, with 16 bases in between. The CDR3 is made up of 17 amino acids. CDR3 residues: CASSHSQGRTYNSPLHF. The CDR3 region has the DNA TGTGCCAGCAGTCATTCTCAGGGGCGCACCTATAATTCACCCCTCCACTTT.

This clone was picked up a small number of times. The genes are TRBV5-5 and TRBJ2-1, with 8 positions matching TRBD2. CDR1 is SGHKS, CDR2 YYEKEE, per germline (reference sequence). This CDR3 comprises 14 residues. Unmatched junction bases numbered 6, after V lost 10 bases and J lost 0 bases. The CDR3 sequence is CAGAGGLSYNEQFF. CDR3 DNA: TGTGCCGGGGCGGGGGGCCTCTCCTACAATGAGCAGTTCTTC.

The chain has TRBV27 and TRBJ2-3, with 8 bases aligning to TRBD1. The V gene's germline CDR1 is MNHEY and CDR2 SMNVEV (reference sequence). The trim removed 5 bases at V and 3 bases at J, leaving 10 bases unmatched. This CDR3 has 16 amino acids. This CDR3 reads CASSRAGQGRTDTQYF. CDR3 nucleotides: TGTGCCAGCAGTCGGGCCGGACAGGGTAGAACAGATACGCAGTATTTT.

Within the sample, this clone is medium-sized. The chain combines TRBV5-1 with TRBJ2-7, with a tentative D call TRBD2 (5 bases). Germline-derived CDR1 and CDR2 are SGHRS and YFSETQ. V was cut by 1 base and J by 0 bases, with 11 bases left in between. This CDR3 has 15 residues. The CDR3 bases are TGCGCCAGCAGCTTGTCGGGGAGTCCCTCCTACGAGCAGTACTTC. Protein product: CASSLSGSPSYEQYF.

The V gene is TRBV20-1, the J gene TRBJ1-3, with D uncertain. Trimming pared 3 bases from V and 0 bases from J, leaving 9 bases between. The length of the CDR3 is 14 residues. Germline V gene lookup returns CDR1 DFQATT and CDR2 SNEGSKA (reference sequence). The CDR3 here is CSASGRYSGNTIYF. The CDR3 DNA reads TGCAGTGCTAGTGGCAGGTACTCTGGAAACACCATATATTTT.

V gene TRBV9 combines with J gene TRBJ2-3, with 7 bases aligning to TRBD1. Unmatched junction bases numbered 7, after V lost 7 bases and J lost 2 bases. The CDR3 covers 14 residues. Looked up from germline, CDR1 is SGDLS and CDR2 is YYNGEE. The CDR3 nucleotides are TGTGCCAGCGCGGCCAGGGGGATCACAGATACGCAGTATTTT. Protein product: CASAARGITDTQYF.

The rearrangement links TRBV5-4 to TRBJ2-1; 14 nucleotides line up with TRBD2. CDR1 and CDR2 from the germline V gene are SGHNT and YYREEE (reference sequence). This CDR3 comprises 16 residues. Unmatched junction bases numbered 4, after V lost 2 bases and J lost 6 bases. The DNA for the CDR3 is TGTGCCAGCAGCTTTCAGGGACTAGCGGGAGCCAATGAGCAGTTCTTC. It encodes CASSFQGLAGANEQFF.

The chain has TRBV21-1 and TRBJ1-1; TRBD1 is the table's D call, not checked against the DNA. TRBV21-1 is shown as a pseudogene. The CDR3 is 13 residues long. The CDR3 nucleotides read TGTGCCAGCAGCAAGGGGGACAGCCCTGAAGCTTTCTTT. Its translation is CASSKGDSPEAFF.

This clone was picked up a small number of times. The genes are TRBV19 and TRBJ1-2; 7 positions match TRBD1. The CDR3 runs to 17 residues. Germline assignment: CDR1 LNHDA and CDR2 SQIVND (reference sequence). V lost 3 bases, J lost 1 base, and 11 bases stayed unmatched. The CDR3 reads CASSIHWAGGRNYGYTF. The CDR3 DNA reads as TGTGCCAGTAGTATTCATTGGGCAGGGGGACGTAACTATGGCTACACCTTC.

The chain links TRBV7-9 to TRBJ2-7, with 11 nucleotides matching TRBD1. Germline-derived CDR1 and CDR2 are SEHNR and FQNEAQ (reference sequence). Germline trimming cut 4 bases from V and 3 bases from J; bases unmatched to any gene: 5. The CDR3 is 15 residues long. DNA of the CDR3: TGTGCCAGCAGCTCGGGCGGGACAGGGGGCTACGAGCAGTACTTC. Its translation: CASSSGGTGGYEQYF.

CDR3 nucleotides: TGTGCCAGCTCACCCAACAGGGAGTTACCTGAAGCTTTCTTT. Its protein is CASSPNRELPEAFF. V gene TRBV18 combines with J gene TRBJ1-1; D is possibly TRBD1 (6 bases). CDR3 length: 14 residues. V lost 3 bases, J lost 6 bases, and 14 bases lay in between. Germline V gene sequence: CDR1 KGHSH, CDR2 LQKENI.

This chain connects TRBV7-6 to TRBJ1-2, with TRBD1 matching over 8 bases. With 2 bases clipped from V and 6 bases from J, the junction kept 17 bases outside the gene matches. Germline-derived CDR1 and CDR2 are SGHVS and FNYEAQ. The CDR3 has 18 residues. The CDR3, as DNA: TGTGCCAGCAGCTTAACAACCGGACAGGGTTCGGGAAAGAATGGCTACACCTTC. This gives the protein CASSLTTGQGSGKNGYTF.

This clone has a handful of counts. The CDR3 sequence: CASSQTGVVQPQHF. As DNA, the CDR3 is TGTGCCAGCAGCCAAACAGGGGTGGTTCAGCCCCAGCATTTT. The chain carries TRBV3-1 (or the pseudogene TRBV3-2) and TRBJ1-5; 7 bases are a match to TRBD1. CDR1 is LGHDT, CDR2 YNNKEL, per germline (reference sequence). Trimming took 2 bases from V and 6 from J; bases not matched to a gene: 4. This CDR3 spans 14 amino acids.

The chain combines TRBV7-9 with TRBJ1-1, with a tentative D call TRBD1 (5 bases). Looked up from germline, CDR1 is SEHNR and CDR2 is FQNEAQ (reference sequence). There are 14 residues in the CDR3. Deletions cut 5 bases from V and 0 bases from J, with 10 bases between. The CDR3 coding sequence is TGTGCCAGCAGCACCCAGACAGTGAACACTGAAGCTTTCTTT. Translated: CASSTQTVNTEAFF.

V is TRBV6-4 and J is TRBJ2-6; TRBD1 might be the D (7 bases). V lost 3 bases, J lost 1 base, and 10 bases lay in between. The CDR3 length is 16 residues. CDR1 is MRHNA, CDR2 SNTAGT, per germline. The CDR3 here is CASSEQGRSGANVLTF. The CDR3 nucleotides read TGTGCCAGCAGTGAACAGGGGAGGTCTGGGGCCAACGTCCTGACTTTC.

The V and J genes are TRBV28 and TRBJ1-3; 7 nucleotides line up with TRBD1. This CDR3 is built from 18 residues. Per the germline V gene, CDR1 is MDHEN and CDR2 is SYDVKM. With 6 bases clipped from V and 4 bases from J, the junction kept 18 bases outside the gene matches. CDR3 in DNA: TGTGCCAGCAGCCAATATCGACAGGGTCGAAGGAGGGGAAACACCATATATTTT. Protein sequence: CASSQYRQGRRRGNTIYF.